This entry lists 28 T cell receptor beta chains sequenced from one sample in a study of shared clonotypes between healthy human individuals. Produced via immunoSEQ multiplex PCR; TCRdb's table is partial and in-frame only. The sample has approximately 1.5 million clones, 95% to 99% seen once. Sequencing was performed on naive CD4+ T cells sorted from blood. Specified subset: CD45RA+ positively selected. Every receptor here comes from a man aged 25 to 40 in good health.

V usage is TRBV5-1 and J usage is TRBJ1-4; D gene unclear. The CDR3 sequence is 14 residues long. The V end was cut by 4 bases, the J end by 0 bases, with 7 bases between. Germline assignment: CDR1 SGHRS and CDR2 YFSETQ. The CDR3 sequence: CASSVRTTNEKLFF. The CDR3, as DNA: TGCGCCAGCAGCGTCAGAACAACTAATGAAAAACTGTTTTTT.

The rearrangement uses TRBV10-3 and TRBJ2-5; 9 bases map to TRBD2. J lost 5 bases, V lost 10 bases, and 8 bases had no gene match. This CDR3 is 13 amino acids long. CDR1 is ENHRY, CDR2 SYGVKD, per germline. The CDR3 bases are TGTGCCACCCAAGCGGGAGGTGCTGAGACCCAGTACTTC. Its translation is CATQAGGAETQYF.

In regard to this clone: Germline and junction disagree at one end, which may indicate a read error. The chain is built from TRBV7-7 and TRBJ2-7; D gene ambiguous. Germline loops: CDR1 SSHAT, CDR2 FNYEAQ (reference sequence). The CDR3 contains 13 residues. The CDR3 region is CASSPRPNYEQYF. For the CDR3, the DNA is TGTGCTAGCAGCCCCCGGCCGAACTACGAGCAGTACTTC.

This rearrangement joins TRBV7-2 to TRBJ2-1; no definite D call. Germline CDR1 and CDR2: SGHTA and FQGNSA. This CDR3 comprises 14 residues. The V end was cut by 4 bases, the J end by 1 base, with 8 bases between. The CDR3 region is CASSWPPSYNEQFF. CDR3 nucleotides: TGTGCCAGCAGCTGGCCGCCGTCCTACAATGAGCAGTTCTTC.

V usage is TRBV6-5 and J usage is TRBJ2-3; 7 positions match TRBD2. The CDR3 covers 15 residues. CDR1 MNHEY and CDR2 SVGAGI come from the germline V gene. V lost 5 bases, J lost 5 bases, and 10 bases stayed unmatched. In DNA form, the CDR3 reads TGTGCCAGCAGTCCCGCTTGGGAGCGGGGAGATACGCAGTATTTT. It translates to CASSPAWERGDTQYF.

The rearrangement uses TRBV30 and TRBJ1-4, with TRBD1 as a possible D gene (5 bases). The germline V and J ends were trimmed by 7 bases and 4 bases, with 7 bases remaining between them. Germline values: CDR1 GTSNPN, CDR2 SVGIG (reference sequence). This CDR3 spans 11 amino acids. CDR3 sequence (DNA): TGTGCCTCAGGGAATAATGAAAAACTGTTTTTT. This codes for CASGNNEKLFF.

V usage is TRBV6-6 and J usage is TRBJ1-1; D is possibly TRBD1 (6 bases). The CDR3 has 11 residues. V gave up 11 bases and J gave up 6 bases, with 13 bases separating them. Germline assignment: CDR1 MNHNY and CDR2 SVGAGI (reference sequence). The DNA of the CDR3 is TGTGCCTCCTTAAGGACAGCTGAAGCTTTCTTT. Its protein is CASLRTAEAFF.

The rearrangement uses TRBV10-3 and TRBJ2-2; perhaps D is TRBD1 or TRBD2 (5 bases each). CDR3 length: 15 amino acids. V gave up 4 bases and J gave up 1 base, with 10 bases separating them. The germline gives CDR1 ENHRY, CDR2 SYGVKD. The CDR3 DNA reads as TGTGCCATCAGTGTCTGGGGGATGAACACCGGGGAGCTGTTTTTT. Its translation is CAISVWGMNTGELFF.

CDR3 loop: CASRKVNEKLFF. Written as DNA, the CDR3 is TGTGCCAGCCGAAAGGTTAATGAAAAACTGTTTTTT. V usage is TRBV6-1 and J usage is TRBJ1-4; no clear D. Trimming took off 8 bases at V and 4 bases at J, with 8 bases between the two ends. The germline V gene encodes CDR1 MNHNS and CDR2 SASEGT. CDR3 length: 12 amino acids.

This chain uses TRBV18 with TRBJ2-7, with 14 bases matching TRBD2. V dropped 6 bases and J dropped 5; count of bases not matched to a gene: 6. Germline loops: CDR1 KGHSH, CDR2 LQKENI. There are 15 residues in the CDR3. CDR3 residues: CASSPGTSGSDEQYF. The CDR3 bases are TGTGCCAGCTCCCCCGGGACTAGCGGGAGCGACGAGCAGTACTTC.

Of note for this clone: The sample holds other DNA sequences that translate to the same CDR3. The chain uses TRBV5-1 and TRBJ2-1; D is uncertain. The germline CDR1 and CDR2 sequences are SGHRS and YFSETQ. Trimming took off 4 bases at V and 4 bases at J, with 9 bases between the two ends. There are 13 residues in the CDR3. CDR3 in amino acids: CASSRRSYNEQFF. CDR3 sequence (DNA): TGCGCCAGCAGCCGCCGGTCATACAATGAGCAGTTCTTC.

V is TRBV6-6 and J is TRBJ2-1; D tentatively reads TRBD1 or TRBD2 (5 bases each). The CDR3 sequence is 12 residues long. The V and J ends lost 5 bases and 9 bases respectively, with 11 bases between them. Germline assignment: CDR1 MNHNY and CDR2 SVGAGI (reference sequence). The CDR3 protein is CASSVTGTEQFF. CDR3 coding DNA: TGTGCCAGCAGTGTGACCGGGACTGAGCAGTTCTTC.

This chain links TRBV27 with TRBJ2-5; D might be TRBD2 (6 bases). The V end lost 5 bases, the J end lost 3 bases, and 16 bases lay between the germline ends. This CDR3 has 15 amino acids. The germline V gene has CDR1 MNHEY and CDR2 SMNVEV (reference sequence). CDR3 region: CASSRRAGLEETQYF. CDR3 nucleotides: TGTGCCAGCAGTCGAAGAGCGGGTTTGGAAGAGACCCAGTACTTC.

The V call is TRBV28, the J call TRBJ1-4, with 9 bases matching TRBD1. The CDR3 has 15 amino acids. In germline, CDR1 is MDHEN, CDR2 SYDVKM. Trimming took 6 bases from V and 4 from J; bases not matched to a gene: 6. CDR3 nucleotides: TGTGCCAGCAGCAAGAGGACAGGGGTTAATGAAAAACTGTTTTTT. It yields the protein CASSKRTGVNEKLFF.

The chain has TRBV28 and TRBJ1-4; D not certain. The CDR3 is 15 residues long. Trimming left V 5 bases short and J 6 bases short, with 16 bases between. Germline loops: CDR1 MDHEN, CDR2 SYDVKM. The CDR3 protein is CASSTPPGRDEKLFF. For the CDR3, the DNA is TGTGCCAGCAGTACACCCCCCGGGAGGGATGAAAAACTGTTTTTT.

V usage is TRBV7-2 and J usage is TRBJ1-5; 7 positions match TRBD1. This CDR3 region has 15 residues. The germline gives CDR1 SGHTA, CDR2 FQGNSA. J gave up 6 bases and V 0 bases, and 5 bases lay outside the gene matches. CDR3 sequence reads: CASSLATTGSQPQHF. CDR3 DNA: TGTGCCAGCAGCTTAGCGACGACAGGGAGTCAGCCCCAGCATTTT.

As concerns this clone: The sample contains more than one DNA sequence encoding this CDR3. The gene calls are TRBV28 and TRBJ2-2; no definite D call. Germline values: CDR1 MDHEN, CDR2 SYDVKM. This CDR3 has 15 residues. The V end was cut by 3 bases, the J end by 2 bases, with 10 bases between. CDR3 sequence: CASSLLRANTGELFF. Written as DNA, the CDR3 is TGTGCCAGCAGTTTGTTAAGGGCAAACACCGGGGAGCTGTTTTTT.

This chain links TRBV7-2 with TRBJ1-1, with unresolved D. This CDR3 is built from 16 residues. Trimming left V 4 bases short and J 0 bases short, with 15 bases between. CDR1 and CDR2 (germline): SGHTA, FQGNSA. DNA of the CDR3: TGTGCCAGCAGCTACCAGGTGGTTCAAATGAACACTGAAGCTTTCTTT. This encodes CASSYQVVQMNTEAFF.

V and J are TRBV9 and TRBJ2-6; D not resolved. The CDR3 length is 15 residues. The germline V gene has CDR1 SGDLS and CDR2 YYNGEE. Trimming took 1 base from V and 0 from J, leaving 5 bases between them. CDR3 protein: CASSVHNSGANVLTF. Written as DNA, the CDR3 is TGTGCCAGCAGCGTACACAACTCTGGGGCCAACGTCCTGACTTTC.

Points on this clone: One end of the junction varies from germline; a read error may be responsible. As DNA, the CDR3 is TGTGCTAGCAGCTTAGGATTATATGTTGAGGCAGCCGAACTGGCGGGCTACACCTTC. Translating gives CASSLGLYVEAAELAGYTF. V is TRBV7-7 and J is TRBJ1-2; D is uncertain. The CDR3 consists of 19 residues. Germline V gene data show CDR1 as SSHAT and CDR2 as FNYEAQ (reference sequence). The variable domain in full, with the rest retrieved from reference TRBV7-7 and TRBJ1-2, is GAGVSQSPRYKVTKRGQDVTLRCDPISSHATLYWYQQALGQGPEFLTYFNYEAQPDKSGLPSDRFSAERPEGSISTLTIQRTEQRDSAMYRCASSLGLYVEAAELAGYTFGSGTRLTVV.

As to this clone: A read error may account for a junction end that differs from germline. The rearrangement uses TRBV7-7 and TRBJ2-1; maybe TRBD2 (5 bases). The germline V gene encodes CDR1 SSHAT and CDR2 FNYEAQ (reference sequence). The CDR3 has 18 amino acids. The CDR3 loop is CASSLVGPAGSSYNEQFF. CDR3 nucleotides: TGTGCTAGCAGCTTAGTGGGTCCTGCGGGTAGCTCCTACAATGAGCAGTTCTTC.

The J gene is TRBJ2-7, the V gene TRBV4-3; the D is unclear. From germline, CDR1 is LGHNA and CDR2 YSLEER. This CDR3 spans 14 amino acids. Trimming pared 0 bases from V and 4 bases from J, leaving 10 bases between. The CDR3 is CASSQEIGYYEQYF. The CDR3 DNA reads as TGCGCCAGCAGCCAAGAAATAGGCTATTACGAGCAGTACTTC.

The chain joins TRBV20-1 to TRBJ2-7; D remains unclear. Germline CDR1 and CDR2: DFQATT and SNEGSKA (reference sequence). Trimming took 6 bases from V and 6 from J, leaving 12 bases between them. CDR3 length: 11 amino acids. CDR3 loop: CSAPQEVEQYF. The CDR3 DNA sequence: TGCAGTGCCCCACAAGAAGTCGAGCAGTACTTC.

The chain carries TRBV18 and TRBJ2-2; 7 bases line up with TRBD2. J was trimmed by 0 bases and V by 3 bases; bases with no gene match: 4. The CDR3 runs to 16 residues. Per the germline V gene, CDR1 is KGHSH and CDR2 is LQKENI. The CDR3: CASSPRRESNTGELFF. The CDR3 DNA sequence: TGTGCCAGCTCACCGCGGCGGGAGTCGAACACCGGGGAGCTGTTTTTT. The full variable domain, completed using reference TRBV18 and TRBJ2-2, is NAGVMQNPRHLVRRRGQEARLRCSPMKGHSHVYWYRQLPEEGLKFMVYLQKENIIDESGMPKERFSAEFPKEGPSILRIQQVVRGDSAAYFCASSPRRESNTGELFFGEGSRLTVL.

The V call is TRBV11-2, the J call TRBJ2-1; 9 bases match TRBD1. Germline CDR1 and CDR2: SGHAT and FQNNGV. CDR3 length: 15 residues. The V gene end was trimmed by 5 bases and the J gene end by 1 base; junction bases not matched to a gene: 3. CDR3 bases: TGTGCCAGCAGCCAGGACAGGGGATCCTACAATGAGCAGTTCTTC. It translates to CASSQDRGSYNEQFF.

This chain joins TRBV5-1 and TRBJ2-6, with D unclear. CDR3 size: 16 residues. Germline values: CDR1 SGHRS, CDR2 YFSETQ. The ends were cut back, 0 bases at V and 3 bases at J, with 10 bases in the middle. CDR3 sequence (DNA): TGCGCCAGCAGCTTGGTCGGGCGGAGTGGGGCCAACGTCCTGACTTTC. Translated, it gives CASSLVGRSGANVLTF. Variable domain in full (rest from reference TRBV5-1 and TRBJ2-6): KAGVTQTPRYLIKTRGQQVTLSCSPISGHRSVSWYQQTPGQGLQFLFEYFSETQRNKGNFPGRFSGRQFSNSRSEMNVSTLELGDSALYLCASSLVGRSGANVLTFGAGSRLTVL.

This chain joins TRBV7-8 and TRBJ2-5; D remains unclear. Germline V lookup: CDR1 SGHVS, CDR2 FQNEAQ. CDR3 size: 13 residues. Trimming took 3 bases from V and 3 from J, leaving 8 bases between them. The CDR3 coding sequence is TGTGCCAGCAGCTTCGACTCGAAAGAGACCCAGTACTTC. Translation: CASSFDSKETQYF.

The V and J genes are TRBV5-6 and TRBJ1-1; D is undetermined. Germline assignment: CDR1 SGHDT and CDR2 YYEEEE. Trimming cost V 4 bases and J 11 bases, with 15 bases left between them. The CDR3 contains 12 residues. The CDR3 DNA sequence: TGTGCCAGCAGCCCCACCCTGGGAGCGGCTTTCTTT. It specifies CASSPTLGAAFF.